These 12 T cell receptor beta chains were all obtained from the same sample, sequenced in a study of shared clonotypes between healthy human individuals. The protocol was immunoSEQ multiplex PCR, while the TCRdb copy is restricted to in-frame clones and leaves out a portion. The sample holds around 440,000 clones; 77% are singletons and the top ten take more than 10%. The sequenced material came from PBMCs. Receptor source: a woman aged 40 to 50 in good health. Some clones in this sample may be carry-over from other donors' samples.

This chain joins TRBV11-2 and TRBJ1-2; tentatively, D is TRBD1 (6 bases). Trimming took 5 bases from V and 5 from J, leaving 12 bases between them. The CDR3 totals 13 residues. The germline V gene encodes CDR1 SGHAT and CDR2 FQNNGV. As DNA, the CDR3 is TGTGCCAGCAGCCCACAGGGACTTTATGGCTACACCTTC. Its protein product is CASSPQGLYGYTF.

The rearrangement links TRBV9 to TRBJ1-6; possibly TRBD1 for D (6 bases). The germline V and J ends were trimmed by 6 bases and 12 bases, with 22 bases remaining between them. Germline CDR1 is SGDLS and CDR2 is YYNGEE. This CDR3 region has 15 residues. The DNA for the CDR3 is TGTGCCAGCACCACTGCGGGGGCCTGGGGGGAACCCCTCCACTTT. This codes for CASTTAGAWGEPLHF.

The chain employs TRBV5-7 and TRBJ1-5, with 7 nucleotides matching TRBD1. TRBV5-7 carries the ORF label, with uncertain function. J gave up 3 bases and V 3 bases, and 9 bases lay outside the gene matches. The CDR3 is 16 amino acids. The CDR3 coding sequence is TGTGCCAGCAGCTGTACCGGGACAGCCTACAATCAGCCCCAGCATTTT. It is translated as CASSCTGTAYNQPQHF.

Remarks on this clone: A far larger clone is off by one base, so a read error is likely. The CDR3 does not end in the conserved phenylalanine or tryptophan, so this is likely a read error. The chain uses TRBV6-5 and TRBJ1-1; TRBD1 agrees at 7 bases. CDR1 is MNHEY, CDR2 SVGAGI, per germline. CDR3 length equals 12 residues. V lost 5 bases to trimming and J lost 5 bases; unmatched junction nucleotides: 2. The CDR3 region has the DNA TGTGCCAGCAGTACAGGGGAGACTGAAGCTTTCTCT. Protein product: CASSTGETEAFS.

The chain uses TRBV7-2 and TRBJ1-1; D ambiguous. The CDR3 extends over 14 amino acids. The V gene's germline CDR1 is SGHTA and CDR2 FQGNSA. V lost 5 bases, J lost 4 bases, and 14 bases lay in between. The CDR3 reads CASSAQMESTEAFF. In nucleotides, the CDR3 is TGTGCCAGCAGCGCTCAAATGGAGAGCACTGAAGCTTTCTTT.

This clone turned up a few times. This chain links TRBV4-2 with TRBJ1-5; D remains ambiguous. CDR3 length: 16 residues. Between the trimmed V and J ends, which lost 4 bases and 0 bases, there was a span of 13 bases. Per germline, CDR1 LGHNA and CDR2 YNFKEQ. This chain's CDR3 is CASSPDRSYSNQPQHF. CDR3 sequence (DNA): TGTGCCAGCAGCCCGGACCGTTCTTATAGCAATCAGCCCCAGCATTTT.

The chain combines TRBV23-1 with TRBJ1-2, with D unresolved. Being an ORF, TRBV23-1 has a function that is uncertain. V was clipped by 4 bases and J by 5 bases, with 11 bases between them. The length of the CDR3 is 13 residues. The DNA for the CDR3 is TGCGCCAGCAGTCTAAGAGGGCCTTATGGCTACACCTTC. Amino acid sequence: CASSLRGPYGYTF.

About this clone: A single base is all that separates this from a far larger clone, so a read error is likely. The same CDR3 can be traced to other DNA sequences in this sample. The chain joins TRBV9 to TRBJ2-3; D is unclear. V lost 4 bases to trimming and J lost 1 base, with 13 bases between them. CDR3 size: 15 residues. Germline V gene lookup returns CDR1 SGDLS and CDR2 YYNGEE. CDR3 nucleotide sequence: TGTGCCAGCAGCCTGCTACTGGCGGGCACAGATACGCAGTATTTT. Protein: CASSLLLAGTDTQYF.

V gene TRBV2 combines with J gene TRBJ2-5, with TRBD1 identical over 7 bases. The ends lost 1 base at V and 5 bases at J; junction bases unmatched: 7. The length of the CDR3 is 15 residues. Per the germline V gene, CDR1 is SNHLY and CDR2 is FYNNEI. In DNA form, the CDR3 reads TGTGCCAGCAGTGAAGACAGGGGTGATGGGGAGACCCAGTACTTC. Its translation: CASSEDRGDGETQYF.

Judged by abundance, this clone is medium-sized (0.01 to 0.1%). The sample has other DNA sequences that encode this CDR3 too. This chain connects TRBV5-4 to TRBJ1-2; the D is unclear. V dropped 0 bases and J dropped 4 bases, with 7 bases sitting between them. The germline gives CDR1 SGHNT, CDR2 YYREEE (reference sequence). The CDR3 extends over 13 amino acids. DNA for the CDR3: TGTGCCAGCAGCTTGGTAACCGGCTATGGCTACACCTTC. Its protein product is CASSLVTGYGYTF. Based on the CDR3 plus reference TRBV5-4 and TRBJ1-2, the full variable domain is ETGVTQSPTHLIKTRGQQVTLRCSSQSGHNTVSWYQQALGQGPQFIFQYYREEENGRGNFPPRFSGLQFPNYSSELNVNALELDDSALYLCASSLVTGYGYTFGSGTRLTVV.

The genes are TRBV21-1 and TRBJ2-7. TRBV21-1 is assigned pseudogene status. The length of the CDR3 is 11 residues. The CDR3 coding sequence is TGTGCCAGCAGGGAATTCTACGAGCAGTACTTC. It encodes CASREFYEQYF.

The chain employs TRBV5-1 and TRBJ2-7; 13 nucleotides match TRBD2. V shed 3 bases, J shed 0 bases, and the junction held 3 bases outside the gene matches. This CDR3 has 16 amino acids. The germline V gene has CDR1 SGHRS and CDR2 YFSETQ. CDR3 DNA: TGCGCCAGCAGCTCACTAGCGGGAGGGGGCTCCTACGAGCAGTACTTC. It yields the protein CASSSLAGGGSYEQYF.